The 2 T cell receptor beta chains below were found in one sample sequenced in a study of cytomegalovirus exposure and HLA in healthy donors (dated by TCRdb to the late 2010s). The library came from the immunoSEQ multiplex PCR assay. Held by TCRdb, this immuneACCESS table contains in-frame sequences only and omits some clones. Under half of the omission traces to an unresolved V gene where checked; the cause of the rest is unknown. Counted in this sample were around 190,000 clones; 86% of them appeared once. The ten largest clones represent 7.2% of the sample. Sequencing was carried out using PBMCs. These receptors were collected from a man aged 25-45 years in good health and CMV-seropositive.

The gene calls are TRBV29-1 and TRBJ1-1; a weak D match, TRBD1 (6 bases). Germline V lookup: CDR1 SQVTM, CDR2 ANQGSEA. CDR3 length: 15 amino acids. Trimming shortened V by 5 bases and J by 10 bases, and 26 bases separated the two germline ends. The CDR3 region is CSVRGGGTVTLGAFF. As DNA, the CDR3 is TGCAGCGTTAGAGGGGGGGGGACGGTCACCCTCGGAGCTTTCTTT.

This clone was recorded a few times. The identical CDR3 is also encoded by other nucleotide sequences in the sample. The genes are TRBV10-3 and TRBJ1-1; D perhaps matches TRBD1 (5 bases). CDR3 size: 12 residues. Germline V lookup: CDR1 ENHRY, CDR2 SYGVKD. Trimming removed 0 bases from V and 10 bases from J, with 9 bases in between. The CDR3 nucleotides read TGTGCCATCAGTGAGTCGGGGGATTTAGCTTTCTTT. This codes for CAISESGDLAFF.